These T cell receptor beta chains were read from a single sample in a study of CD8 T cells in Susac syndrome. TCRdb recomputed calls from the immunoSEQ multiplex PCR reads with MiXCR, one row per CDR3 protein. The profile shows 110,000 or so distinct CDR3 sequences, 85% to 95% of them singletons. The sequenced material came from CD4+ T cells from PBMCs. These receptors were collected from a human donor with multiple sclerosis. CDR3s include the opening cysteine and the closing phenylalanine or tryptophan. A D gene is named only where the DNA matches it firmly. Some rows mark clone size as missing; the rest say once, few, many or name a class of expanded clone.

cdr3_aa: CASSVTSTGEAFF; cdr3_nt: TGTGCCAGCAGTGTCACATCAACCGGTGAAGCTTTCTTT; clone_size: NA; d_call: NA; v_call: TRBV25-1; j_call: TRBJ1-1
cdr3_aa: CASSVDLERGYTF; cdr3_nt: TGTGCCAGCAGCGTGGACCTTGAGAGAGGCTACACCTTC; clone_size: NA; d_call: NA; v_call: TRBV9; j_call: TRBJ1-2
cdr3_aa: CATSSHRNTGELFF; cdr3_nt: TGTGCCACCAGCTCCCATAGGAACACCGGGGAGCTGTTTTTT; clone_size: NA; d_call: NA; v_call: TRBV15; j_call: TRBJ2-2
cdr3_aa: CASSPTAGTDNQPQHF; cdr3_nt: TGTGCCAGCAGTCCAACCGCCGGGACAGATAATCAGCCCCAGCATTTT; clone_size: NA; d_call: TRBD1; v_call: TRBV28; j_call: TRBJ1-5
cdr3_aa: CASSKGGQPQHF; cdr3_nt: TGCGCCAGCAGCAAGGGTGGGCAGCCCCAGCATTTT; clone_size: NA; d_call: NA; v_call: TRBV10-2; j_call: TRBJ1-5
cdr3_aa: CASSVGVGLFMNTEVFF; cdr3_nt: TGTGCCAGCAGCGTAGGAGTGGGGTTGTTCATGAACACTGAAGTTTTCTTT; clone_size: NA; d_call: NA; v_call: TRBV9; j_call: TRBJ1-1
cdr3_aa: CASSPGVYEQFF; cdr3_nt: TGTGCCAGCAGCCCAGGGGTCTATGAGCAGTTCTTC; clone_size: NA; d_call: NA; v_call: TRBV7-2; j_call: TRBJ2-1
cdr3_aa: CASSFRDIEYGYTF; cdr3_nt: TGTGCCAGCAGTTTCCGGGACATAGAGTATGGCTACACCTTC; clone_size: NA; d_call: NA; v_call: TRBV28; j_call: TRBJ1-2
cdr3_aa: CSVAEVRSGELFF; cdr3_nt: TGCAGCGTTGCAGAAGTTCGGTCCGGGGAGCTGTTTTTT; clone_size: NA; d_call: NA; v_call: TRBV29-1; j_call: TRBJ2-2
cdr3_aa: CASSYASASPLIKLFF; cdr3_nt: TGTGCCAGCAGTTACGCCAGCGCCTCACCACTGATTAAACTGTTTTTT; clone_size: once; d_call: NA; v_call: TRBV6-5; j_call: TRBJ1-4
cdr3_aa: CASSVTGYGYTF; cdr3_nt: TGTGCCAGCAGTGTGACAGGGTATGGCTACACCTTC; clone_size: NA; d_call: TRBD1; v_call: TRBV27; j_call: TRBJ1-2
cdr3_aa: CASWGGNEKLFF; cdr3_nt: TGTGCCAGCTGGGGGGGGAATGAAAAACTGTTTTTT; clone_size: once; d_call: NA; v_call: TRBV28; j_call: TRBJ1-4
cdr3_aa: CASSSREKSPLHF; cdr3_nt: TGTGCCAGCAGTTCAAGGGAGAAGTCACCCCTCCACTTT; clone_size: NA; d_call: NA; v_call: TRBV28; j_call: TRBJ1-6
cdr3_aa: CASSPGGFEGRRNQPQHF; cdr3_nt: TGTGCCAGCAGCCCGGGGGGTTTTGAGGGGCGCAGGAATCAGCCCCAGCATTTT; clone_size: once; d_call: NA; v_call: TRBV7-9; j_call: TRBJ1-5
cdr3_aa: CASSGTEIQETQYF; cdr3_nt: TGTGCCAGTTCCGGGACAGAAATTCAAGAGACCCAGTACTTC; clone_size: NA; d_call: TRBD1; v_call: TRBV5-4; j_call: TRBJ2-5
cdr3_aa: CASSTPGGLAKNIQYF; cdr3_nt: TGTGCCAGCAGCACTCCAGGGGGCTTGGCCAAAAACATTCAGTACTTC; clone_size: NA; d_call: NA; v_call: TRBV21-1; j_call: TRBJ2-4
cdr3_aa: CASSQFSEAFF; cdr3_nt: TGTGCCAGCAGCCAATTCTCTGAAGCTTTCTTT; clone_size: NA; d_call: NA; v_call: TRBV14; j_call: TRBJ1-1
cdr3_aa: CASSLGLSVTDDSPLHF; cdr3_nt: TGTGCCAGCAGCTTAGGCCTCTCGGTGACAGACGATTCACCCCTCCACTTT; clone_size: NA; d_call: NA; v_call: TRBV13; j_call: TRBJ1-6
cdr3_aa: CASSFGRVDTGELFF; cdr3_nt: TGTGCCAGCAGTTTCGGGCGGGTGGACACCGGGGAGCTGTTTTTT; clone_size: NA; d_call: NA; v_call: TRBV2; j_call: TRBJ2-2
cdr3_aa: CASSPRDRGNVYTF; cdr3_nt: TGTGCCAGCAGCCCCCGGGACAGGGGAAATGTGTACACCTTC; clone_size: NA; d_call: TRBD1; v_call: TRBV11-2; j_call: TRBJ1-2
cdr3_aa: CSGSVREGEKLFF; cdr3_nt: TGCAGCGGATCAGTTCGCGAGGGTGAAAAACTGTTTTTT; clone_size: NA; d_call: NA; v_call: TRBV29-1; j_call: TRBJ1-4
cdr3_aa: CASTRFLLQEQYF; cdr3_nt: TGTGCCAGCACCCGATTTCTCCTACAGGAGCAGTACTTC; clone_size: NA; d_call: NA; v_call: TRBV12-3/TRBV12-4; j_call: TRBJ2-7
cdr3_aa: CATSLGGGNQPQHF; cdr3_nt: TGTGCCACCTCCCTGGGGGGGGGCAATCAGCCCCAGCATTTT; clone_size: NA; d_call: NA; v_call: TRBV19; j_call: TRBJ1-5
cdr3_aa: CASSFNMDTEAFF; cdr3_nt: TGTGCCAGCAGCTTCAACATGGACACTGAAGCTTTCTTT; clone_size: NA; d_call: NA; v_call: TRBV9; j_call: TRBJ1-1
cdr3_aa: CSARDPPWGYTF; cdr3_nt: TGCAGTGCTAGAGATCCCCCTTGGGGCTACACCTTC; clone_size: few; d_call: NA; v_call: TRBV20-1; j_call: TRBJ1-2
cdr3_aa: CASSPFGGTNSGANVLTF; cdr3_nt: TGTGCCAGCAGCCCTTTTGGCGGAACAAACTCTGGGGCCAACGTCCTGACTTTC; clone_size: NA; d_call: NA; v_call: TRBV12-3/TRBV12-4; j_call: TRBJ2-6
cdr3_aa: CASSQGAQDYGYTF; cdr3_nt: TGTGCCAGCAGCCAAGGGGCACAGGACTATGGCTACACCTTC; clone_size: once; d_call: NA; v_call: TRBV3-1; j_call: TRBJ1-2
cdr3_aa: CASRAPGQPVPWNTEAFF; cdr3_nt: TGTGCCAGTCGTGCGCCGGGACAGCCTGTTCCGTGGAACACTGAAGCTTTCTTT; clone_size: NA; d_call: TRBD1; v_call: TRBV18; j_call: TRBJ1-1
cdr3_aa: CASRRLLGSGQHYGYTF; cdr3_nt: TGTGCCAGCAGGCGCCTTTTGGGCTCGGGACAGCACTATGGCTACACCTTC; clone_size: NA; d_call: TRBD1; v_call: TRBV6-1; j_call: TRBJ1-2
cdr3_aa: CASSLGTPTGELFF; cdr3_nt: TGCGCCAGCAGCTTGGGGACACCGACCGGGGAGCTGTTTTTT; clone_size: once; d_call: NA; v_call: TRBV5-1; j_call: TRBJ2-2
cdr3_aa: CASSPGHSSYEQYF; cdr3_nt: TGTGCCAGCTCCCCGGGACATAGCTCCTACGAGCAGTACTTC; clone_size: few; d_call: NA; v_call: TRBV18; j_call: TRBJ2-7
cdr3_aa: CASSPNSRLDPTDTQYF; cdr3_nt: TGTGCCAGCTCACCAAACTCAAGGCTGGACCCCACAGATACGCAGTATTTT; clone_size: few; d_call: NA; v_call: TRBV18; j_call: TRBJ2-3
cdr3_aa: CASSRSLVDTQYF; cdr3_nt: TGCGCCAGCAGCCGGTCACTAGTAGATACGCAGTATTTT; clone_size: NA; d_call: NA; v_call: TRBV4-1; j_call: TRBJ2-3
cdr3_aa: CASKGGQGVYGYTF; cdr3_nt: TGTGCCAGCAAAGGGGGACAGGGGGTCTATGGCTACACCTTC; clone_size: NA; d_call: TRBD1; v_call: TRBV28; j_call: TRBJ1-2
cdr3_aa: CASSARYATQYF; cdr3_nt: TGTGCCAGCAGTGCTCGGTATGCGACCCAGTACTTC; clone_size: NA; d_call: NA; v_call: TRBV28; j_call: TRBJ2-5
cdr3_aa: CASSFNSGPKNSPLHF; cdr3_nt: TGTGCCAGCAGTTTCAACTCCGGACCGAAGAATTCACCCCTCCACTTT; clone_size: once; d_call: NA; v_call: TRBV6-5; j_call: TRBJ1-6
cdr3_aa: CSADRDGTEAFF; cdr3_nt: TGCAGCGCGGACAGGGACGGGACTGAAGCTTTCTTT; clone_size: NA; d_call: TRBD1; v_call: TRBV29-1; j_call: TRBJ1-1
cdr3_aa: CASSGSGALVETQYF; cdr3_nt: TGTGCCAGCAGCGGGTCGGGGGCGTTAGTAGAGACCCAGTACTTC; clone_size: NA; d_call: NA; v_call: TRBV5-6; j_call: TRBJ2-5
cdr3_aa: CASSQPLAGGHTGELFF; cdr3_nt: TGCGCCAGCAGCCAACCTCTAGCGGGGGGTCACACCGGGGAGCTGTTTTTT; clone_size: NA; d_call: TRBD2; v_call: TRBV4-3; j_call: TRBJ2-2
cdr3_aa: CASSYSKQGIETQYF; cdr3_nt: TGTGCCAGCAGTTACTCGAAACAGGGGATAGAGACCCAGTACTTC; clone_size: NA; d_call: TRBD1; v_call: TRBV6-5; j_call: TRBJ2-5
cdr3_aa: CASSIGRTAGLYGYTF; cdr3_nt: TGTGCCAGTAGTATTGGCAGGACAGCCGGGCTCTATGGCTACACCTTC; clone_size: NA; d_call: NA; v_call: TRBV19; j_call: TRBJ1-2
cdr3_aa: CASSFDREYGYTF; cdr3_nt: TGTGCCAGCAGTTTCGACAGGGAGTATGGCTACACCTTC; clone_size: NA; d_call: TRBD1; v_call: TRBV28; j_call: TRBJ1-2
cdr3_aa: CAWSVRVTGGRYYGYTF; cdr3_nt: TGTGCCTGGAGTGTACGGGTTACAGGGGGCCGGTACTATGGCTACACCTTC; clone_size: once; d_call: TRBD1; v_call: TRBV30; j_call: TRBJ1-2
cdr3_aa: CASSLKNIQYF; cdr3_nt: TGTGCCAGCAGTCTTAAAAACATTCAGTACTTC; clone_size: NA; d_call: NA; v_call: TRBV12-3/TRBV12-4; j_call: TRBJ2-4
cdr3_aa: CAWTRSGNTGELFF; cdr3_nt: TGTGCCTGGACTCGTAGCGGGAACACCGGGGAGCTGTTTTTT; clone_size: NA; d_call: NA; v_call: TRBV30; j_call: TRBJ2-2
cdr3_aa: CASSHGQGSEKLFF; cdr3_nt: TGCGCCAGCAGCCACGGACAGGGTAGTGAAAAACTGTTTTTT; clone_size: NA; d_call: TRBD1; v_call: TRBV5-1; j_call: TRBJ1-4
cdr3_aa: CASSFGTPKGPQHF; cdr3_nt: TGTGCCAGCAGTTTTGGGACACCCAAGGGGCCCCAGCATTTT; clone_size: once; d_call: NA; v_call: TRBV12-3/TRBV12-4; j_call: TRBJ1-5
cdr3_aa: CASSIAGGQETQYF; cdr3_nt: TGTGCCAGCAGTATAGCGGGGGGCCAAGAGACCCAGTACTTC; clone_size: NA; d_call: TRBD2; v_call: TRBV6-5; j_call: TRBJ2-5
cdr3_aa: CASSLIGTAETQYF; cdr3_nt: TGTGCCAGTAGTCTCATAGGGACGGCCGAGACCCAGTACTTC; clone_size: NA; d_call: NA; v_call: TRBV19; j_call: TRBJ2-5